The 18 T cell receptor beta chains listed next were all sequenced from one sample in a study of shared T cell receptors in the human thymus. Sequenced by immunoSEQ multiplex PCR; TCRdb stores in-frame clones only, minus some. The table records hundreds of thousands of clones, over 75% of them present only once. These same data were also listed under a study on human thymus T cells.

The sample taken for sequencing was thymocytes. The receptors derive from a boy younger than two with a congenital heart defect.

The V gene is TRBV6-6, the J gene TRBJ2-5; TRBD2 aligns across 9 bases. The length of the CDR3 is 12 residues. V was pared by 9 bases and J by 4 bases, with 3 bases of the junction left unmatched. Germline V gene lookup returns CDR1 MNHNY and CDR2 SVGAGI (reference sequence). CDR3 amino acids: CASSGSAETQYF. As DNA, the CDR3 is TGTGCCAGTAGCGGGAGCGCAGAGACCCAGTACTTC.

The V call is TRBV28, the J call TRBJ2-3, with 8 bases lining up with TRBD2. Trimming at V came to 5 bases and at J to 1 base, leaving 8 bases not matched to a gene. Germline V gene data show CDR1 as MDHEN and CDR2 as SYDVKM. CDR3 size: 16 residues. CDR3 sequence: CASSRPAGDGTDTQYF. CDR3 nucleotide sequence: TGTGCCAGCAGTCGCCCAGCGGGAGACGGCACAGATACGCAGTATTTT.

The chain recombines TRBV5-6 with TRBJ1-2; weak D call: TRBD1 (5 bases). Looked up from germline, CDR1 is SGHDT and CDR2 is YYEEEE. Trimming cost V 6 bases and J 4 bases, with 16 bases left between them. The CDR3 spans 14 residues. CDR3 DNA: TGTGCCAGCATCCCTCGCGGCAGGGTCTATGGCTACACCTTC. Translating gives CASIPRGRVYGYTF.

This clone has only a few counts. The chain recombines TRBV5-8 with TRBJ2-1, with 9 bases fitting TRBD2. This CDR3 is built from 18 residues. Germline V lookup: CDR1 SGHTS, CDR2 YDEGEE. Trimming removed 4 bases from V and 5 bases from J; junction bases left unmatched: 16. The CDR3 DNA is TGTGCCAGCAGCCCCTTTGGGGTTGCGGGAGGGACCGACAATGAGCAGTTCTTC. It yields the protein CASSPFGVAGGTDNEQFF.

This chain's CDR3 is CASSEGGGTDSTDTQYF. CDR3 bases: TGTGCCAGCAGTGAAGGAGGGGGGACAGACAGCACAGATACGCAGTATTTT. This rearrangement joins TRBV6-1 to TRBJ2-3; weak D call: TRBD1 (7 bases). V was pared by 1 base and J by 0 bases, with 14 bases between. Germline CDR1 MNHNS, CDR2 SASEGT. The CDR3 length is 17 residues.

This clone was observed a single time. The chain is built from TRBV4-1 and TRBJ2-5; 9 nucleotides agree with TRBD2. Germline assignment: CDR1 MGHRA and CDR2 YSYEKL. With V trimmed by 5 bases and J by 1 base, 20 bases remained unmatched. The CDR3 spans 20 residues. For the CDR3, the DNA is TGCGCCAGCAGCGACAAGTTCGGGGTAGCGGGGGACGCCTTCCAAGAGACCCAGTACTTC. Its protein product is CASSDKFGVAGDAFQETQYF.

This clone appeared a few times. The rearrangement uses TRBV16 and TRBJ1-3; 9 bases fit TRBD1. J was trimmed by 3 bases and V by 3 bases; bases with no gene match: 9. The CDR3 totals 17 residues. Germline V gene lookup returns CDR1 KGHSY and CDR2 FQNENV. CDR3 sequence: CASSHRPGTGSGNTIYF. CDR3 DNA: TGTGCCAGCAGCCACAGGCCCGGGACAGGGAGTGGAAACACCATATATTTT.

The chain couples TRBV4-2 to TRBJ2-7, with D possibly being TRBD1 (6 bases). The germline V gene encodes CDR1 LGHNA and CDR2 YNFKEQ. Trimming stripped 0 bases from V and 2 bases from J, with 23 bases between. CDR3 size: 19 residues. In DNA form, the CDR3 reads TGTGCCAGCAGCCAAGAGGGCAGGGGAAAAGGGCGAACCCCCTACGAGCAGTACTTC. This gives the protein CASSQEGRGKGRTPYEQYF.

This clone was counted a single time. The gene calls are TRBV5-1 and TRBJ2-3, with 9 positions matching TRBD2. Germline-derived CDR1 and CDR2 are SGHRS and YFSETQ. The CDR3 runs to 18 residues. V lost 2 bases, J lost 1 base, and 11 bases stayed unmatched. The CDR3 is CASSLHTVLAGGTDTQYF. The DNA of the CDR3 is TGCGCCAGCAGCTTACACACCGTTTTAGCGGGGGGCACAGATACGCAGTATTTT. The full variable domain, its missing parts supplied by reference TRBV5-1 and TRBJ2-3, is KAGVTQTPRYLIKTRGQQVTLSCSPISGHRSVSWYQQTPGQGLQFLFEYFSETQRNKGNFPGRFSGRQFSNSRSEMNVSTLELGDSALYLCASSLHTVLAGGTDTQYFGPGTRLTVL.

In its sample, this clone was seen once. The chain recombines TRBV15 with TRBJ2-7, with 9 bases identical to TRBD2. The CDR3 extends over 14 amino acids. The germline V gene has CDR1 LNHNV and CDR2 YYDKDF (reference sequence). The J segment lost 2 bases and the V segment lost 1 base, leaving 0 bases of the junction unmatched. The CDR3 nucleotides are TGTGCCACCAGCAGAGGACTAGCGGCCTACGAGCAGTACTTC. Its protein product is CATSRGLAAYEQYF.

The V and J genes are TRBV13 and TRBJ2-5, with 7 bases aligning to TRBD1. Per the germline V gene, CDR1 is PRHDT and CDR2 is FYEKMQ (reference sequence). The CDR3 spans 14 residues. Trimming cost V 4 bases and J 2 bases; bases outside gene matches: 4. In DNA, the CDR3 is TGTGCCAGCAGCTCGAACAGGGGTCAAGAGACCCAGTACTTC. Its protein product is CASSSNRGQETQYF.

The V gene is TRBV19, the J gene TRBJ1-4, with TRBD1 identical over 10 bases. V dropped 6 bases and J dropped 5; count of bases not matched to a gene: 6. The CDR3 totals 15 residues. CDR1 is LNHDA and CDR2 is SQIVND in the germline V gene (reference sequence). CDR3 in DNA: TGTGCCAGTAGGGATCCGGGACAGGGGAATGAAAAACTGTTTTTT. This gives the protein CASRDPGQGNEKLFF.

CDR3 nucleotides: TGTGCCAGCAGCGGGGGACTAGTCTACGAGCAGTACTTC. Translated, it gives CASSGGLVYEQYF. This rearrangement joins TRBV5-4 to TRBJ2-7, with 8 nucleotides matching TRBD2. CDR1 and CDR2 from the germline V gene are SGHNT and YYREEE (reference sequence). V dropped 4 bases and J dropped 3; count of bases not matched to a gene: 3. This CDR3 comprises 13 residues.

This chain uses TRBV11-2 with TRBJ1-5, with D possibly matching TRBD1 (5 bases). The length of the CDR3 is 15 residues. Germline V gives CDR1 SGHAT, CDR2 FQNNGV. The V and J ends lost 4 bases and 5 bases respectively, with 15 bases between them. CDR3 protein: CASSSTPEGDQPQHF. As DNA, the CDR3 is TGTGCCAGCAGCTCCACTCCGGAAGGGGATCAGCCCCAGCATTTT.

The chain recombines TRBV29-1 with TRBJ2-7, with a possible D match to TRBD2 (6 bases). CDR3 length: 16 residues. With 7 bases removed from V and 4 bases from J, the gap between germline ends came to 26 bases. The V gene's germline CDR1 is SQVTM and CDR2 ANQGSEA. CDR3 DNA sequence: TGCAGCGCCTCGGAGTCAGGGAGTAGGAGGGGATACGAGCAGTACTTC. Its protein product is CSASESGSRRGYEQYF.

This clone was observed a few times. The V and J genes are TRBV16 and TRBJ2-4; possible D gene TRBD1, 5 bases. Looked up from germline, CDR1 is KGHSY and CDR2 is FQNENV. The V end lost 2 bases, the J end lost 0 bases, and 8 bases lay between the germline ends. This CDR3 comprises 15 residues. CDR3 sequence (DNA): TGTGCCAGCAGCCAAGAAACAGGAGCCAAAAACATTCAGTACTTC. Translation: CASSQETGAKNIQYF.

V usage is TRBV18 and J usage is TRBJ2-1; 7 nucleotides match TRBD2. The length of the CDR3 is 18 residues. From germline, CDR1 is KGHSH and CDR2 LQKENI. The V and J ends lost 1 base and 2 bases, in that order; junction bases with no gene match: 11. CDR3 coding DNA: TGTGCCAGCTCACCACTAAATAGCGGCGGGAGTACCTACAATGAGCAGTTCTTC. Translating it yields CASSPLNSGGSTYNEQFF.

The chain links TRBV28 to TRBJ2-5; 8 bases are shared with TRBD1. V lost 8 bases to trimming and J lost 7 bases; unmatched junction nucleotides: 21. Per germline, CDR1 MDHEN and CDR2 SYDVKM. The CDR3 is 17 residues long. The CDR3 protein is CASPPNGAGGGSGTQYF. The CDR3 nucleotides read TGTGCCAGCCCGCCCAATGGGGCAGGGGGCGGGTCAGGGACCCAGTACTTC.